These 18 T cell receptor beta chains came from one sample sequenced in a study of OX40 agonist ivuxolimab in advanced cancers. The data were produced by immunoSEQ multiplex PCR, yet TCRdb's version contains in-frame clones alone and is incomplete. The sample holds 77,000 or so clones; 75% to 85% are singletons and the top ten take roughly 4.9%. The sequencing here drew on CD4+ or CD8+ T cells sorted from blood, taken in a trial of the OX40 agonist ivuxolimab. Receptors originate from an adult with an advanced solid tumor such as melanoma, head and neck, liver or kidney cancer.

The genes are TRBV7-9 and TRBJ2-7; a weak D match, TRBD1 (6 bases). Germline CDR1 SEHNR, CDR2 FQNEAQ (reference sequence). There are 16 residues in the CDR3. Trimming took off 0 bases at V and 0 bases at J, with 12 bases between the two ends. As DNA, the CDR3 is TGTGCCAGCAGCTTAGCGGGGGCGTCCCGCTCCTACGAGCAGTACTTC. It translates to CASSLAGASRSYEQYF. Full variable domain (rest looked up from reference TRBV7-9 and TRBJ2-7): DTGVSQNPRHKITKRGQNVTFRCDPISEHNRLYWYRQTLGQGPEFLTYFQNEAQLEKSRLLSDRFSAERPKGSFSTLEIQRTEQGDSAMYLCASSLAGASRSYEQYFGPGTRLTVT.

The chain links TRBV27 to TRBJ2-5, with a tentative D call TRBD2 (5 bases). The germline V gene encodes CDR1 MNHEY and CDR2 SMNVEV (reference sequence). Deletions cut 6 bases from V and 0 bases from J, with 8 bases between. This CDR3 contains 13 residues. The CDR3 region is CASRDWNQETQYF. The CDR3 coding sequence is TGTGCCAGCAGGGACTGGAACCAAGAGACCCAGTACTTC.

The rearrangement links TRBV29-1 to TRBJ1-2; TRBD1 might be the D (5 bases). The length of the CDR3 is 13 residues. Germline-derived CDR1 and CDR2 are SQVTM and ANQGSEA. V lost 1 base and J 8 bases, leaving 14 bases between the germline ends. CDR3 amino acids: CSVEGLGGGGYTF. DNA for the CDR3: TGCAGCGTTGAAGGGCTTGGGGGAGGGGGCTACACCTTC.

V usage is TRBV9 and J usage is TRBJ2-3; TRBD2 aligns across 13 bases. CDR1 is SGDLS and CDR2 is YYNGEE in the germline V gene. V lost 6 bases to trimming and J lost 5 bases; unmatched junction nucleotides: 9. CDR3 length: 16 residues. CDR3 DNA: TGTGCCAGCACCATCACTAGCGGGGGGGCTATAGATACGCAGTATTTT. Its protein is CASTITSGGAIDTQYF. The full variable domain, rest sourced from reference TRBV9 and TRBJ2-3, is DSGVTQTPKHLITATGQRVTLRCSPRSGDLSVYWYQQSLDQGLQFLIQYYNGEERAKGNILERFSAQQFPDLHSELNLSSLELGDSALYFCASTITSGGAIDTQYFGPGTRLTVL.

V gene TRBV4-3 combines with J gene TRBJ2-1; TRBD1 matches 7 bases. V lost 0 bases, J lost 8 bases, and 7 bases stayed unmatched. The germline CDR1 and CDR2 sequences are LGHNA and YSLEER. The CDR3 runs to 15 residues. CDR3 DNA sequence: TGCGCCAGCAGCCAAGATCCGACAGGGTGGGATGAGCAGTTCTTC. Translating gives CASSQDPTGWDEQFF.

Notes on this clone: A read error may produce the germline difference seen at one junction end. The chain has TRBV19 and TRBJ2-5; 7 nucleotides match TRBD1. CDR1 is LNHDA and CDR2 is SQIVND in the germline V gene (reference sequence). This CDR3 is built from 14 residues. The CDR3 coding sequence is TGTGCCTGTAGTATGGGCAGGGGGCAAGAGACCCAGTACTTC. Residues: CACSMGRGQETQYF.

DNA for the CDR3: TGCAGCGTTGAGGGTGGCGGGAGGAATGGCTACACCTTC. It is translated as CSVEGGGRNGYTF. The J gene is TRBJ1-2, the V gene TRBV29-1, with D unclear. Looked up from germline, CDR1 is SQVTM and CDR2 is ANQGSEA. This CDR3 is built from 13 residues. V was trimmed by 3 bases and J by 6 bases, leaving 14 bases between them.

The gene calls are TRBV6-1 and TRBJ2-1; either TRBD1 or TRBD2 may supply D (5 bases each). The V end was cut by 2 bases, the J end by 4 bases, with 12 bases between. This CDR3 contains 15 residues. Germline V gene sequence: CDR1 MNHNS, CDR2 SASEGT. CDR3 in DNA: TGTGCCAGCAGTGAAAGCCGGGGCCCGTACAATGAGCAGTTCTTC. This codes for CASSESRGPYNEQFF.

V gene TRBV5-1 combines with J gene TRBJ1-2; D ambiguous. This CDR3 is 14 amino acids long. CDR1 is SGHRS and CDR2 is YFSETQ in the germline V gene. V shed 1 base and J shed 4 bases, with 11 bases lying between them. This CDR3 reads CASSLSTGLYGYTF. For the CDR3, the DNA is TGCGCCAGCAGCTTGTCGACGGGCCTCTATGGCTACACCTTC. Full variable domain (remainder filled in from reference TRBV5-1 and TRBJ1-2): KAGVTQTPRYLIKTRGQQVTLSCSPISGHRSVSWYQQTPGQGLQFLFEYFSETQRNKGNFPGRFSGRQFSNSRSEMNVSTLELGDSALYLCASSLSTGLYGYTFGSGTRLTVV.

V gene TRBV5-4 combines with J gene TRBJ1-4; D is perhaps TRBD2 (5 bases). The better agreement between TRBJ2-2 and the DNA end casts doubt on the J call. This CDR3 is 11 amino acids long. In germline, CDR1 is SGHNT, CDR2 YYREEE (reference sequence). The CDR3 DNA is TGTGCCAGCAGCTGGGGAGTGGAGCTGTTTTTT. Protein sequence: CASSWGVELFF.

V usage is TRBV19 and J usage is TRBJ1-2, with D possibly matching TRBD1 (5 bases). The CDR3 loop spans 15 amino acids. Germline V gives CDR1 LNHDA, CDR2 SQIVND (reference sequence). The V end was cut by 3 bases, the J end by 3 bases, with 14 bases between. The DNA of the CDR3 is TGTGCCAGTAGTATTACGGGTTCGGGGGACTATGGCTACACCTTC. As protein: CASSITGSGDYGYTF.

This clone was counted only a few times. The CDR3 region is CASSSTSSLAATVAKNIQYF. The DNA of the CDR3 is TGCGCCAGCAGCTCCACCTCCTCACTTGCCGCCACAGTAGCCAAAAACATTCAGTACTTC. This chain connects TRBV5-1 to TRBJ2-4; no clear D. The V gene lost 3 bases and the J gene lost 0 bases, with 25 bases spanning the gap. Germline CDR1 and CDR2: SGHRS and YFSETQ. This CDR3 comprises 20 residues.

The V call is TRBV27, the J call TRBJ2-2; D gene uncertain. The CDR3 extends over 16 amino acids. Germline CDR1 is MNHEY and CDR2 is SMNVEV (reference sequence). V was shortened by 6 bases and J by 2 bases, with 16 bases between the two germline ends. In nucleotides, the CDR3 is TGTGCCAGCAGCCTCTTAGACACTTTAAACACCGGGGAGCTGTTTTTT. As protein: CASSLLDTLNTGELFF.

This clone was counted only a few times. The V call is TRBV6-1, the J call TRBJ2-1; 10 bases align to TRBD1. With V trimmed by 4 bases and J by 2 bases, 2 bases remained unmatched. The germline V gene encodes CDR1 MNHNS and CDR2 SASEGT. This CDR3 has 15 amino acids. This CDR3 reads CASSAGQGPYNEQFF. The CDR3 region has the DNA TGTGCCAGCAGTGCGGGACAGGGGCCCTACAATGAGCAGTTCTTC.

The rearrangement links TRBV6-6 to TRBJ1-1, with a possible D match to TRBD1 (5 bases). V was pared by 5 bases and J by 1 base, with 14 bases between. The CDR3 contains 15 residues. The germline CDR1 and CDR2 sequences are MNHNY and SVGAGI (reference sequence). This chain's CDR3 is CASSEQGIGNTEAFF. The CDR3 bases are TGTGCCAGCAGTGAGCAGGGAATCGGGAACACTGAAGCTTTCTTT.

The CDR3 sequence: CASSTLNTEAFF. The DNA for the CDR3 is TGTGCCAGCAGCACCTTGAACACTGAAGCTTTCTTT. The chain joins TRBV5-4 to TRBJ1-1; D is undetermined. The germline V gene encodes CDR1 SGHNT and CDR2 YYREEE (reference sequence). V shed 4 bases and J shed 0 bases, with 4 bases lying between them. The CDR3 consists of 12 residues.

The CDR3 nucleotides are TGTGCCAGCAGCCCTCAGTGGACAGCCTCGAATTACACCTTC. Residues: CASSPQWTASNYTF. V and J are TRBV11-2 and TRBJ1-2, with D tentatively TRBD1 (6 bases). This CDR3 comprises 14 residues. The V end was cut by 5 bases, the J end by 11 bases, with 21 bases between. CDR1 and CDR2 from the germline V gene are SGHAT and FQNNGV.

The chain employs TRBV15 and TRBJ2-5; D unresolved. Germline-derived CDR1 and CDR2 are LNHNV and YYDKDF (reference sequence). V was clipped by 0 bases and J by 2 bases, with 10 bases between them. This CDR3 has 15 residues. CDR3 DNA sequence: TGTGCCACCAGCAGAGAGATGGGGAAGCAAGAGACCCAGTACTTC. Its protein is CATSREMGKQETQYF.